This T cell receptor (beta chain) is drawn from a study of shared clonotypes between healthy human individuals. Only in-frame clones appear in the TCRdb table, and some are missing; sequencing was by immunoSEQ multiplex PCR. The sample includes about 1.5 million clones, 95% to 97% of them seen just once. The receptor was derived from a man younger than 40 in good health. The sample consisted of naive CD4+ T cells sorted from blood. Subset meaning: CD45RA+ positively selected.

The DNA for the CDR3 is TGTGCCAGCAGTGAAGGACTAGCGGGAGGTTTGGGGTACGAGCAGTACTTC. It specifies CASSEGLAGGLGYEQYF. The gene calls are TRBV2 and TRBJ2-7; 13 positions agree with TRBD2. V was clipped by 1 base and J by 4 bases; unmatched bases: 7. The CDR3 has 17 residues. The germline V gene has CDR1 SNHLY and CDR2 FYNNEI.